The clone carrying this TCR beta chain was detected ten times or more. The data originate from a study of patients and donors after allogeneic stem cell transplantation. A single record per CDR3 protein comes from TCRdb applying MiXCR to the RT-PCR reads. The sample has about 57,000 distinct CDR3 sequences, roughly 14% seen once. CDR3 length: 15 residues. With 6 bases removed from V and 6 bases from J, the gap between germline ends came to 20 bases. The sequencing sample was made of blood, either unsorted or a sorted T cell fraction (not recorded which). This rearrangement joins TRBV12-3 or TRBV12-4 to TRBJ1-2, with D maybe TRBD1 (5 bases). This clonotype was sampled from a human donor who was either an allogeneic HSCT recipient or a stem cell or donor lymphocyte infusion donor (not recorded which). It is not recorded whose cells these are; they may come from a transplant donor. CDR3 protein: CASSPGVRDRHGYTF. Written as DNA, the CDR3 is TGTGCCAGCAGCCCAGGAGTCAGGGATCGGCATGGCTACACCTTC.